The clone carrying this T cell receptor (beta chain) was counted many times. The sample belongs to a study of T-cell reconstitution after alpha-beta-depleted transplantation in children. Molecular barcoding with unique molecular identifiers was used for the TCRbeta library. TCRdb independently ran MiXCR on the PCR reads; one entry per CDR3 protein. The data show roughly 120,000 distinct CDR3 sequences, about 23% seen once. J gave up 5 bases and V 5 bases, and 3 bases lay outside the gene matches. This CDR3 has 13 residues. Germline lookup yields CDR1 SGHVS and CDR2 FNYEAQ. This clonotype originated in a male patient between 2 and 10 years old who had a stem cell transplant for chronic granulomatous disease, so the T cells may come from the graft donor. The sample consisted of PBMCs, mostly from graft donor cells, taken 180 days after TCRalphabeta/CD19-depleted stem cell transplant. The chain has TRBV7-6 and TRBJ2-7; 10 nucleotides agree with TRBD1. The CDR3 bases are TGTGCCAGCAGCGCGACAGGGGGCAACGAGCAGTACTTC. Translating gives CASSATGGNEQYF.